This paragraph reports one TCR beta chain. Looked up from germline, CDR1 is SGDLS and CDR2 is YYNGEE. CDR3 length: 15 residues. V lost 0 bases and J 9 bases, leaving 16 bases between the germline ends. The data stem from a study of blood T cell repertoires in COVID-19. On the study more broadly: Samples came from the United States, Italy and Spain, spanning acute and convalescent COVID-19. The analysed material was cDNA or gDNA that came from T cells, B-cell-depleted T cells, or PBMCs.

Original processing notes: Scientists estimated how many nucleated cells there were by amplifying reference gene primers. Some clones are missing from TCRdb's copy, which holds only in-frame ones; the method was immunoSEQ multiplex PCR. The DNA gave D and trimming, while V, J and clone size come from that table. The sample has roughly 87,000 clones; roughly 86% are singletons. Specimen: peripheral blood. The TCR was taken from a man between 35 and 55 years old with acute or convalescent COVID-19. This rearrangement joins TRBV9 to TRBJ2-4; tentatively, D is TRBD2 (5 bases). The CDR3 loop is CASSVEPEGRGIQYF. The CDR3 DNA reads as TGTGCCAGCAGCGTAGAGCCCGAGGGCCGGGGCATTCAGTACTTC.